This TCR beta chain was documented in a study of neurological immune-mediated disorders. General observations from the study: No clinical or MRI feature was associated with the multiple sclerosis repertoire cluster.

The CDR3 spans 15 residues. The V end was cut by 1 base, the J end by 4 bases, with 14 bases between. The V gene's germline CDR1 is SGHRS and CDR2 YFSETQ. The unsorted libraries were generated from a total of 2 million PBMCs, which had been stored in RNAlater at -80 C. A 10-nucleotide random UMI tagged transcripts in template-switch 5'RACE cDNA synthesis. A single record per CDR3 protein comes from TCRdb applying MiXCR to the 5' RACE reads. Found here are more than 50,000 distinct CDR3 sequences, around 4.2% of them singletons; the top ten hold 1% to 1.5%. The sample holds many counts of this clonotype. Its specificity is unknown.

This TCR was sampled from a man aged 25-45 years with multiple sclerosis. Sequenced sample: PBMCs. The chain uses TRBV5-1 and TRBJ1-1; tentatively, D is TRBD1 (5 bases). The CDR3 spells CASSLIPGQGTEAFF. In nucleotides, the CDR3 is TGCGCCAGCAGCTTGATACCAGGGCAGGGCACTGAAGCTTTCTTT.